Each of the 12 T cell receptor beta chains below was sequenced from the same sample in a study of T cells in localized non-small cell lung cancer (dated by TCRdb to 2020 to 2021). Library generation was performed with the immunoSEQ multiplex PCR assay. TCRdb obtained this table from immuneACCESS and retained in-frame rearrangements with V and J assigned. These tables miss some clones; where compared with another copy, unresolved V genes account for less than half of the shortfall, and the remainder is unexplained. For this sample there are 70,000 to 95,000 clones; roughly 90% appear just once. Clones ranked in the top ten supply roughly 4% of the sample. The specimen was PBMCs, collected before any cancer treatment. The receptors come from a woman aged 40 to 75 with stage II squamous cell lung carcinoma.

The J gene is TRBJ2-1, the V gene TRBV7-9, with D possibly matching TRBD2 (5 bases). This CDR3 contains 13 residues. V gave up 3 bases and J gave up 9 bases, with 12 bases separating them. The germline V gene encodes CDR1 SEHNR and CDR2 FQNEAQ (reference sequence). This chain's CDR3 is CASSLDSGSEQFF. DNA of the CDR3: TGTGCCAGCAGCTTGGACTCCGGAAGTGAGCAGTTCTTC.

The chain recombines TRBV5-1 with TRBJ1-1, with D perhaps TRBD1 (6 bases). CDR1 and CDR2 (germline): SGHRS, YFSETQ. The germline V and J ends were trimmed by 4 bases and 4 bases, with 20 bases remaining between them. The CDR3 loop spans 16 amino acids. The CDR3 DNA follows: TGCGCCAGCAGCCTGGAGGACAGACGTTATCGCACTGAAGCTTTCTTT. Its translation: CASSLEDRRYRTEAFF.

The count of this clone is one. V is TRBV5-1 and J is TRBJ2-2; the match to TRBD1 covers 9 bases. The CDR3 has 19 amino acids. The trim removed 1 base at V and 3 bases at J, leaving 13 bases unmatched. CDR1 is SGHRS, CDR2 YFSETQ, per germline. This CDR3 is CASSLPLGTGILDTGELFF. CDR3 bases: TGCGCCAGCAGCTTGCCGTTAGGGACAGGGATACTAGACACCGGGGAGCTGTTTTTT.

This chain links TRBV6-1 with TRBJ1-1; D is unclear. The germline V gene encodes CDR1 MNHNS and CDR2 SASEGT. Deletions cut 2 bases from V and 4 bases from J, with 8 bases between. This CDR3 is 13 amino acids long. CDR3 residues: CASSEWVTTEAFF. The DNA of the CDR3 is TGTGCCAGCAGTGAATGGGTCACCACTGAAGCTTTCTTT.

This clone appeared once. The V gene is TRBV6-5, the J gene TRBJ2-7; 7 bases are shared with TRBD1. Germline assignment: CDR1 MNHEY and CDR2 SVGAGI. CDR3 size: 16 residues. After removal of 3 bases from V and 6 bases from J, the junction contained 14 bases not matched to a gene. The CDR3 loop is CASSYIPPRQGSEQYF. The CDR3, as DNA: TGTGCCAGCAGTTATATCCCCCCCCGACAGGGAAGCGAGCAGTACTTC.

The chain carries TRBV5-6 and TRBJ1-3; D unresolved. In germline, CDR1 is SGHDT, CDR2 YYEEEE. Trimming shortened V by 2 bases and J by 0 bases, and 9 bases separated the two germline ends. The CDR3 extends over 15 amino acids. DNA of the CDR3: TGTGCCAGCAGCTTTCAGTTACCCTCTGGAAACACCATATATTTT. As protein: CASSFQLPSGNTIYF. Variable domain in full (rest from reference TRBV5-6 and TRBJ1-3): DAGVTQSPTHLIKTRGQQVTLRCSPKSGHDTVSWYQQALGQGPQFIFQYYEEEERQRGNFPDRFSGHQFPNYSSELNVNALLLGDSALYLCASSFQLPSGNTIYFGEGSWLTVV.

The V and J genes are TRBV27 and TRBJ2-7; D not resolved. There are 15 residues in the CDR3. From germline, CDR1 is MNHEY and CDR2 SMNVEV (reference sequence). Trimming cost V 2 bases and J 0 bases, with 11 bases left between them. The CDR3 loop is CASSLEADPSYEQYF. The CDR3 DNA is TGTGCCAGCAGTTTAGAGGCGGATCCCTCCTACGAGCAGTACTTC.

This rearrangement joins TRBV5-1 to TRBJ1-2, with 12 bases fitting TRBD1. Trimming cost V 4 bases and J 5 bases; bases outside gene matches: 15. The germline gives CDR1 SGHRS, CDR2 YFSETQ. The CDR3 extends over 18 amino acids. CDR3 loop: CASSAPGTGGKGGYGYTF. The CDR3 DNA sequence: TGCGCCAGCAGCGCCCCCGGGACAGGGGGCAAAGGGGGTTATGGCTACACCTTC. The full variable domain, in which reference TRBV5-1 and TRBJ1-2 provide the parts outside the CDR3, is KAGVTQTPRYLIKTRGQQVTLSCSPISGHRSVSWYQQTPGQGLQFLFEYFSETQRNKGNFPGRFSGRQFSNSRSEMNVSTLELGDSALYLCASSAPGTGGKGGYGYTFGSGTRLTVV.

V and J are TRBV28 and TRBJ2-2; D is tentatively TRBD1 or TRBD2 (5 bases each). V shed 4 bases and J shed 3 bases, with 18 bases lying between them. This CDR3 is built from 17 residues. Germline V lookup: CDR1 MDHEN, CDR2 SYDVKM. The CDR3 DNA reads TGTGCCAGCAGTTCGCCTCGGGGCCAGATATACACCGGGGAGCTGTTTTTT. Encoded protein: CASSSPRGQIYTGELFF.

The CDR3 region is CASRRAQESHEQYF. CDR3 nucleotide sequence: TGCGCCAGCAGACGCGCTCAGGAGTCCCACGAGCAGTACTTC. The chain joins TRBV5-1 to TRBJ2-7; the D is unclear. Germline values: CDR1 SGHRS, CDR2 YFSETQ. The CDR3 length is 14 residues. Trimming shortened V by 5 bases and J by 5 bases, and 17 bases separated the two germline ends.

This clone was picked up one time. The chain employs TRBV12-5 and TRBJ1-3; D not certain. The V end lost 0 bases, the J end lost 4 bases, and 10 bases lay between the germline ends. The CDR3 contains 15 residues. The germline CDR1 and CDR2 sequences are LGHNT and FRNRAP. CDR3 DNA sequence: TGTGCTAGTGGTTTGGTCGTCGGAGGGGGAAACACCATATATTTT. This gives the protein CASGLVVGGGNTIYF. Together with reference TRBV12-5 and TRBJ1-3, the CDR3 gives the full variable domain: DARVTQTPRHKVTEMGQEVTMRCQPILGHNTVFWYRQTMMQGLELLAYFRNRAPLDDSGMPKDRFSAEMPDATLATLKIQPSEPRDSAVYFCASGLVVGGGNTIYFGEGSWLTVV.

This chain connects TRBV6-6 to TRBJ2-3; D is tentatively TRBD1 or TRBD2 (6 bases each). Germline CDR1 reads MNHNY; CDR2 reads SVGAGI (reference sequence). This CDR3 has 14 residues. V lost 7 bases and J 7 bases, leaving 18 bases between the germline ends. CDR3 nucleotide sequence: TGTGCCAGCATCGACAGGCTAGCGACCCATACGCAGTATTTT. It yields the protein CASIDRLATHTQYF.